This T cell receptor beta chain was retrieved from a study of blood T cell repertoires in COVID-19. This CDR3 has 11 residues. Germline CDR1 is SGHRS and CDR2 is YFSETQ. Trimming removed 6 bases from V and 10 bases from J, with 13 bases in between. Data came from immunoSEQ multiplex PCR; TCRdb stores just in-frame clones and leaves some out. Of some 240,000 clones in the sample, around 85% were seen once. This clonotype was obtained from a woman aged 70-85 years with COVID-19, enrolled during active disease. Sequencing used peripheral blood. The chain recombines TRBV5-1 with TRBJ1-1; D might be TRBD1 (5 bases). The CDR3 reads CASKGYQGAFF. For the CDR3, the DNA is TGCGCCAGCAAGGGGTATCAAGGAGCTTTCTTT. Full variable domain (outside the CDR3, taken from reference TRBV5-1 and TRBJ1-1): KAGVTQTPRYLIKTRGQQVTLSCSPISGHRSVSWYQQTPGQGLQFLFEYFSETQRNKGNFPGRFSGRQFSNSRSEMNVSTLELGDSALYLCASKGYQGAFFGQGTRLTVV.